This entry features one TCR beta chain sequence. Its antigen is as yet unknown. These data are taken from a study of cytomegalovirus exposure and HLA in healthy donors. Across the study: Genotyping of some 400 donors showed that 65% to 90% belonged to the Caucasian-associated ancestry cluster.

Findings and limits, study-wide: Clonal expansion was found to be greater in HLA-associated TCR beta chains than in equally common others in a later analysis.

Both 60 Vbeta primers and 13 Jbeta primers went into the PCR. This table comes from immunoSEQ multiplex PCR, and its TCRdb copy is limited to in-frame clones, with some not included. The sample includes approximately 110,000 clones, over 65% of them seen just once. The specimen was PBMCs. The clonotype originates from a female donor in good health and CMV-seropositive.

The CDR3 nucleotides are TGTGCCAGCAGCTTTACAGGGGACTCTGGAAACACCATATATTTT. Translation: CASSFTGDSGNTIYF. The chain employs TRBV9 and TRBJ1-3; 7 bases line up with TRBD1. This CDR3 spans 15 amino acids. Germline CDR1 and CDR2: SGDLS and YYNGEE. V lost 4 bases to trimming and J lost 0 bases; unmatched junction nucleotides: 4.